This T cell receptor beta chain appears in the sequencing data of a study of cytomegalovirus exposure and HLA in healthy donors. Use of 60 Vbeta and 13 Jbeta primers characterized the PCR. The table came from immunoSEQ multiplex PCR; TCRdb's copy has only in-frame clones and leaves some out. The sample table includes around 75,000 clones. General study results and limits: Using a false discovery rate of 0.05, a later analysis showed that some 16,000 TCR beta sequences were associated with HLA alleles. Sequences of the TCR beta chain were said to predict the HLA-A and HLA-B alleles of most subjects accurately.

Of note for this clone: Its antigen is still unknown.

Looked up from germline, CDR1 is SGHTA and CDR2 is FQGNSA. Trimming cost V 8 bases and J 7 bases; bases outside gene matches: 13. The CDR3 has 15 amino acids. The TCR comes from a man aged 35 to 55 in good health and CMV-seronegative. The J gene is TRBJ2-2, the V gene TRBV7-2, with 7 bases aligning to TRBD2. What was sequenced was PBMCs. CDR3 loop: CASGLLASKIGELFF. In nucleotides, the CDR3 is TGTGCCAGCGGCCTACTAGCGTCGAAAATCGGGGAGCTGTTTTTT.